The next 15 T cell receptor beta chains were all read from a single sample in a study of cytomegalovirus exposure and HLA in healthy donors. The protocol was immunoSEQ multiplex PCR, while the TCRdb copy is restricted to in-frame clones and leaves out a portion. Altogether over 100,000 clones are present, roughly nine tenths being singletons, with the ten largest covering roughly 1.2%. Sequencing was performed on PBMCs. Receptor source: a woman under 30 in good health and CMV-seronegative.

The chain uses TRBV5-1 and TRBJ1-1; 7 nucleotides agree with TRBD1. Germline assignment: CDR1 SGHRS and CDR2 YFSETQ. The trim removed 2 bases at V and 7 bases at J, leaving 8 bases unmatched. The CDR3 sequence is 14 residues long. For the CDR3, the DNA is TGCGCCAGCAGCTTTACGGCAGGGGGTATTGAAGCTTTCTTT. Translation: CASSFTAGGIEAFF.

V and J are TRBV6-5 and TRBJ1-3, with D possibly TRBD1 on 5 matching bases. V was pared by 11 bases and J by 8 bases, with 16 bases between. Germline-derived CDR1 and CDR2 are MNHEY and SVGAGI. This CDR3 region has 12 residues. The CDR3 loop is CAVNGAGYTIYF. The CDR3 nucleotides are TGTGCCGTCAACGGGGCGGGGTACACCATATATTTT.

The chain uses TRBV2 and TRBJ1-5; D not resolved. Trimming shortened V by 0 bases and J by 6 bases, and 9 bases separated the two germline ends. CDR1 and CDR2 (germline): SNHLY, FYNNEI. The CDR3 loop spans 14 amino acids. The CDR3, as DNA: TGTGCCAGCAGTGAAGCGGCTCTGTTTCAGCCCCAGCATTTT. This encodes CASSEAALFQPQHF. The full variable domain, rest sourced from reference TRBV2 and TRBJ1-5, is EPEVTQTPSHQVTQMGQEVILRCVPISNHLYFYWYRQILGQKVEFLVSFYNNEISEKSEIFDDQFSVERPDGSNFTLKIRSTKLEDSAMYFCASSEAALFQPQHFGDGTRLSIL.

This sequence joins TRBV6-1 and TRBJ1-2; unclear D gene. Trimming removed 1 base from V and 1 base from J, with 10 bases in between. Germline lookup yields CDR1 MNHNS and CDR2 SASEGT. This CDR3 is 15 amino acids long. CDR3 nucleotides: TGTGCCAGCAGTGAAGGGAGGGCGAATAACTATGGCTACACCTTC. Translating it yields CASSEGRANNYGYTF.

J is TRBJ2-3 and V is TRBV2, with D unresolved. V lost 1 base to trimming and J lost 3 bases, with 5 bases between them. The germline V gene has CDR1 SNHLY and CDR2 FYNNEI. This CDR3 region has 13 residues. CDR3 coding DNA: TGTGCCAGCAGTGAAGGGAGTACAGATACGCAGTATTTT. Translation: CASSEGSTDTQYF.

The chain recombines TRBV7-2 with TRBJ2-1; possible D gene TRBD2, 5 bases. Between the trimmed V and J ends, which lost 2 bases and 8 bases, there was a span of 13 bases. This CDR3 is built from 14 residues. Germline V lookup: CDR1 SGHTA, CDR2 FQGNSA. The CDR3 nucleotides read TGTGCCAGCAGCTTAATAGCGAGTTCGGATGAGCAGTTCTTC. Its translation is CASSLIASSDEQFF.

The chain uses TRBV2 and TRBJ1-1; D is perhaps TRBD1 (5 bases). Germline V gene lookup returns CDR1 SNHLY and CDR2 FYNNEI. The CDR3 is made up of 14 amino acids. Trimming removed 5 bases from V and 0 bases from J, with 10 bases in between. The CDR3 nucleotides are TGTGCCAGCAGTCAAGACAGTCTGAACACTGAAGCTTTCTTT. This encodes CASSQDSLNTEAFF.

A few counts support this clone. CDR3 in amino acids: CSVEIGYGYTF. CDR3 DNA: TGCAGCGTTGAGATCGGCTATGGCTACACCTTC. The chain has TRBV29-1 and TRBJ1-2; D uncertain. Germline CDR1 reads SQVTM; CDR2 reads ANQGSEA. The length of the CDR3 is 11 residues. V was trimmed by 3 bases and J by 4 bases, leaving 6 bases between them.

The CDR3 region is CASSQAGRETQYF. CDR3 bases: TGTGCCAGCAGCCAAGCGGGGAGAGAGACCCAGTACTTC. The chain joins TRBV5-6 to TRBJ2-5; 7 nucleotides match TRBD2. Trimming at V came to 4 bases and at J to 4 bases, leaving 4 bases not matched to a gene. The CDR3 is 13 amino acids. Germline V lookup: CDR1 SGHDT, CDR2 YYEEEE.

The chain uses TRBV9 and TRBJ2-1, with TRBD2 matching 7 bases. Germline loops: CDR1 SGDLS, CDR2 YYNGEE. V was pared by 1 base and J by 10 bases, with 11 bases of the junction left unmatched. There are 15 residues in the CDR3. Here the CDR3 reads CASSVKGRGSREQFF. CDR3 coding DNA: TGTGCCAGCAGCGTAAAGGGGCGGGGGAGCAGGGAGCAGTTCTTC.

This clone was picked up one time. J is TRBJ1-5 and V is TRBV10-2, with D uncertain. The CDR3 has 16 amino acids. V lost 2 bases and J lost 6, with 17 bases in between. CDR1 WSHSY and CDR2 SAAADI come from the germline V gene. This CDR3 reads CASSETPGRAFQPQHF. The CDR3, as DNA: TGCGCCAGCAGTGAGACTCCTGGGAGGGCATTTCAGCCCCAGCATTTT.

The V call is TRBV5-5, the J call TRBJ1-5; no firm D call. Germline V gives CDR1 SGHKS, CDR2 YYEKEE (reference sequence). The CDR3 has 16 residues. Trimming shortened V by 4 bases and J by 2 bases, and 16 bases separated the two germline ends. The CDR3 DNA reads TGTGCCAGCAGCGAGGGCCCCGGCTCGGGCAATCAGCCCCAGCATTTT. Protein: CASSEGPGSGNQPQHF.

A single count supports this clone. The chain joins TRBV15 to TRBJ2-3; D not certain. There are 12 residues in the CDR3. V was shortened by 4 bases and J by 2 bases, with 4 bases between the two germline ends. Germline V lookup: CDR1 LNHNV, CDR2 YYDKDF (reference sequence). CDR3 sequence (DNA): TGTGCCACCAGCACACTCACAGATACGCAGTATTTT. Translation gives CATSTLTDTQYF.

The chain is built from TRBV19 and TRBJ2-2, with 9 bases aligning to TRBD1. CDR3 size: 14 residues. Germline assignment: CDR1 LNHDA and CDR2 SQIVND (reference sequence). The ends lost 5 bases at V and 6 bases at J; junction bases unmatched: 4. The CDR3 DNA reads TGTGCCAGTAGTTGGACAGGGGTGGCCGGGGAGCTGTTTTTT. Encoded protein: CASSWTGVAGELFF. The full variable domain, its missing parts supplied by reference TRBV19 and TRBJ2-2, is DGGITQSPKYLFRKEGQNVTLSCEQNLNHDAMYWYRQDPGQGLRLIYYSQIVNDFQKGDIAEGYSVSREKKESFPLTVTSAQKNPTAFYLCASSWTGVAGELFFGEGSRLTVL.

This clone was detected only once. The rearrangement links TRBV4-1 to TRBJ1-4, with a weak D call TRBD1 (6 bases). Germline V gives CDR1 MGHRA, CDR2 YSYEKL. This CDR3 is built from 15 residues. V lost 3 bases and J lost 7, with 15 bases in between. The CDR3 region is CASSQQQGIGEKLFF. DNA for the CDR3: TGCGCCAGCAGCCAGCAACAGGGTATTGGTGAAAAACTGTTTTTT.